These T cell receptor beta chains were read from a single sample in a study of cytomegalovirus exposure and HLA in healthy donors. Data came from immunoSEQ multiplex PCR; TCRdb stores just in-frame clones and leaves some out. The sample has about 150,000 clones; about 88% are singletons. Sequenced: PBMCs. The receptors derive from a woman aged 18-29 years in good health and CMV-seropositive. The CDR3 runs from the conserved cysteine through the conserved F or W. Fields, in order: V gene, clone size, J gene, D gene, CDR3 length, CDR3 DNA, CDR3 protein. D genes are given only for firm matches. A clone size is listed for some rows: how often the clone was seen (once, few, many), or a class if it is expanded.

TRBV29-1	NA	TRBJ2-1	NA	13	TGCAGCGTTGATCCCGGGGTCCACAATGAGCAGTTCTTC	CSVDPGVHNEQFF
TRBV5-1	NA	TRBJ1-1	NA	13	TGCGCCAGCAGGTATACAGTGAACACTGAAGCTTTCTTT	CASRYTVNTEAFF
TRBV7-8	NA	TRBJ2-3	TRBD2	17	TGTGCCAGCAGCCCCCAGCGGGGGGGCGGGGGCACAGATACGCAGTATTTT	CASSPQRGGGGTDTQYF
TRBV10-3	NA	TRBJ2-7	NA	17	TGTGCCATCAGTGAGTCGACGGGGGGCAGGGGTCTGGGAGAGCAGTACTTC	CAISESTGGRGLGEQYF
TRBV7-9	NA	TRBJ1-3	NA	13	TGTGCCAGCAGCTTAGAGGAGGGAAACACCATATATTTT	CASSLEEGNTIYF
TRBV5-6	NA	TRBJ2-5	TRBD2	17	TGTGCCAGCAGCTCGGGACTAGCGGGGGGGACAGTGGAGACCCAGTACTTC	CASSSGLAGGTVETQYF
TRBV4-2	NA	TRBJ1-4	TRBD1	18	TGTGCCAGCAGCCTAACCGGGACAGGGGGTACAACTAATGAAAAACTGTTTTTT	CASSLTGTGGTTNEKLFF
TRBV28	NA	TRBJ1-2	NA	11	TGTGCCAGCAGTCGCGGGGGCGGCTACACCTTC	CASSRGGGYTF
TRBV7-3	NA	TRBJ1-2	TRBD1	13	TGTGCCAGCAGCCCCAGGGACAGGGACGGCTACACCTTC	CASSPRDRDGYTF
TRBV6-5	few	TRBJ1-2	NA	13	TGTGCCAGCAGTTACTCTGGGGGGTATGGCTACACCTTC	CASSYSGGYGYTF
TRBV10-2	NA	TRBJ2-7	TRBD1	15	TGCGCCAGCAGTGAGTCCGGGACAGGGGTCCACGAGCAGTACTTC	CASSESGTGVHEQYF
TRBV7-9	NA	TRBJ2-7	NA	15	TGTGCCAGCAGCTTATCGTCAGGGTCGGGTTACGAGCAGTACTTC	CASSLSSGSGYEQYF
TRBV5-1	NA	TRBJ2-7	NA	13	TGCGCCAGCAGCTTGAACAGGGCCTACGAGCAGTACTTC	CASSLNRAYEQYF
TRBV14	NA	TRBJ1-3	TRBD1	17	TGTGCCAGCAGCCAGTGGACAGGGGGCGCCGCCGGAAACACCATATATTTT	CASSQWTGGAAGNTIYF
TRBV2	NA	TRBJ2-2	TRBD2	16	TGTGCCAGCAGTGAAGAGCGGGGGGGGAACACCGGGGAGCTGTTTTTT	CASSEERGGNTGELFF
TRBV5-4	once	TRBJ2-6	NA	16	TGTGCCAGCAGCTCCGTGGGGCGATCTGGGGCCAACGTCCTGACTTTC	CASSSVGRSGANVLTF
TRBV30	NA	TRBJ2-7	NA	12	TGTGCCTGGAGAAACAGACCGGGGGAGCAGTACTTC	CAWRNRPGEQYF
TRBV6-1	once	TRBJ2-7	NA	14	TGTGCCAGCAGTGAATCACCGGGGGCCTACGAGCAGTACTTC	CASSESPGAYEQYF
TRBV19	NA	TRBJ1-2	NA	15	TGTGCCAGTAGTCTCGGGACAAATTTCCACTATGGCTACACCTTC	CASSLGTNFHYGYTF
TRBV10-3	NA	TRBJ2-7	TRBD1	15	TGTGCCATCAGTAAAGGGACAGGGGATCCCTACGAGCAGTACTTC	CAISKGTGDPYEQYF
TRBV6-5	once	TRBJ1-1	NA	13	TGTGCCAGCAGTTACGGAGAGAACACTGAAGCTTTCTTT	CASSYGENTEAFF
TRBV7-2	NA	TRBJ1-5	NA	16	TGTGCCAGCAGCTTAGGGTCAGGCTTCGTAAGACAGCCCCAGCATTTT	CASSLGSGFVRQPQHF
TRBV6-6	NA	TRBJ2-7	NA	12	TGTGCCGTTACTGGACAGAGCTACGAGCAGTACTTC	CAVTGQSYEQYF
TRBV9	once	TRBJ2-3	NA	15	TGTGCCAGCAGTCAGCTAGCCTACAGCACAGATACGCAGTATTTT	CASSQLAYSTDTQYF
TRBV19	NA	TRBJ1-2	NA	12	TGTGCCAGTACACAGGGAAACTATGGCTACACCTTC	CASTQGNYGYTF
TRBV5-3	NA	TRBJ2-5	NA	13	TGTGCCAGAAGCCTGCAGGGCCGGGAGCCCCAGTACTTC	CARSLQGREPQYF
TRBV6-5	few	TRBJ2-3	TRBD1	15	TGTGCCAGCAGCCCCGGACAGGGTATCACAGATACGCAGTATTTT	CASSPGQGITDTQYF
TRBV7-6	NA	TRBJ2-5	TRBD2	15	TGTGCCAGCCTCTACGGCGGGGGGCTGGGGGAGACCCAGTACTTC	CASLYGGGLGETQYF
TRBV7-2	NA	TRBJ2-7	TRBD1	14	TGTGCCAGCAGCCCGTGGACAGGGGGTTACGAGCAGTACTTC	CASSPWTGGYEQYF
TRBV7-2	NA	TRBJ2-5	NA	14	TGTGCCAGCAGCTTAAGGAGGGACCAAGAGACCCAGTACTTC	CASSLRRDQETQYF